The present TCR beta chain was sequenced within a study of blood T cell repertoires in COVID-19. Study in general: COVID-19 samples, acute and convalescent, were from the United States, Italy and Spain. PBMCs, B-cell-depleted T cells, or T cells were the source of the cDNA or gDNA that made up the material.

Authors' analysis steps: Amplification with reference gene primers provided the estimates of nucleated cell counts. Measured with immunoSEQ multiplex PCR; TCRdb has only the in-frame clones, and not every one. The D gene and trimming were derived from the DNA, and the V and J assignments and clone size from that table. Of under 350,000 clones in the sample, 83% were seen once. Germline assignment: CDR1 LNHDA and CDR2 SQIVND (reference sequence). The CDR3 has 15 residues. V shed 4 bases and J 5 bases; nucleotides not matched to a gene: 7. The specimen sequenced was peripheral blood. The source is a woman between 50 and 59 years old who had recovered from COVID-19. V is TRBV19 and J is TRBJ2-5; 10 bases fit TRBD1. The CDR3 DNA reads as TGTGCCAGTAGTAGGATAGGGACAGGGGAGGAGACCCAGTACTTC. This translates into CASSRIGTGEETQYF.